This TCR beta chain was captured in a study of shared clonotypes between healthy human individuals. Overall study context: Each donor had three CD4 naive, three CD4 memory, two CD8 naive and one CD8 memory plate.

Germline V lookup: CDR1 ENHRY, CDR2 SYGVKD. This CDR3 contains 14 residues. The V gene lost 3 bases and the J gene lost 4 bases, with 12 bases spanning the gap. The data were produced by immunoSEQ multiplex PCR, yet TCRdb's version contains in-frame clones alone and is incomplete. Of 950,000 to 1,100,000 clones in the sample, 60% to 80% were seen once. This TCR came from a man between 18 and 35 years old in good health. The rearrangement links TRBV10-3 to TRBJ1-2; no clear D gene. Sequenced input: memory CD4+ T cells sorted from blood. Documented subset: CD45RA-negative fraction. In nucleotides, the CDR3 is TGTGCCATCAGTGAAGTGGGAGGTAGCTATGGCTACACCTTC. It translates to CAISEVGGSYGYTF.